This is a list of T cell receptor beta chains from one sample in a study of T cells after yellow fever vaccination. TCRdb processed the 5' RACE reads anew with MiXCR; each CDR3 protein has one entry. This table holds about 350,000 distinct CDR3 sequences, 7% to 9% found once. The sample here was PBMCs, taken around 45 days after the first yellow fever vaccination. The source is a man younger than 35 who received the YFV17D yellow fever vaccine. Both conserved end residues are part of each CDR3.

CASSQDTAGGLNEQFF | TRBJ2-1 | TRBV4-1
CASSRLHSSGANVLTF | TRBJ2-6 | TRBV7-2
CASSLRGGQGDEQFF | TRBJ2-1 | TRBV7-2
CASSPTRADTQYF | TRBJ2-3 | TRBV4-1
CASSREFLTKNIQYF | TRBJ2-4 | TRBV4-1
CASSERDKSFYEQYF | TRBJ2-7 | TRBV5-4
CASSPMGLETQYF | TRBJ2-5 | TRBV6-1
CASSQDESEQYF | TRBJ2-7 | TRBV3-1
CASIPTAYYGYTF | TRBJ1-2 | TRBV6-6
CASSAGNGREEAFF | TRBJ1-1 | TRBV7-9
CASSKGNTGELFF | TRBJ2-2 | TRBV19
CASTNRGRETQYF | TRBJ2-5 | TRBV7-2
CASSPLGLASNNEQFF | TRBJ2-1 | TRBV18
CASSPYEANSPLHF | TRBJ1-6 | TRBV6-2/TRBV6-3
CASSRYPASGAGDTQYF | TRBJ2-3 | TRBV4-2
CCARVGGDLHTGELFF | TRBJ2-2 | TRBV20-1
CASSWGLGTLGETQYF | TRBJ2-5 | TRBV5-1
CASSPTYQETQYF | TRBJ2-5 | TRBV7-3
CASSEPGFEAFF | TRBJ1-1 | TRBV6-5
CASSGRDRGAADTQYF | TRBJ2-3 | TRBV7-2
CASSRNRDKDQPQHF | TRBJ1-5 | TRBV4-1
CASSLAGQRYGYTF | TRBJ1-2 | TRBV12-3/TRBV12-4
CASSLGMGIGNQPQHF | TRBJ1-5 | TRBV7-9
CASSQRVGGQEKLFF | TRBJ1-4 | TRBV3-1
CSARGWGGFDTQYF | TRBJ2-3 | TRBV20-1
CASSQEGYEQYF | TRBJ2-7 | TRBV3-1
CASSAFWDTEAFF | TRBJ1-1 | TRBV19
CASSSRTGSYGYTF | TRBJ1-2 | TRBV4-1
CGAAVGGQPQHF | TRBJ1-5 | TRBV6-6
CSARDAAYNEQFF | TRBJ2-1 | TRBV20-1
CASSLVPHPNTEAFF | TRBJ1-1 | TRBV5-1
CASSDWTAGNQPQHF | TRBJ1-5 | TRBV6-1
CAISEIGTAGPEAFF | TRBJ1-1 | TRBV10-3
CASSVEGGLSNEQFF | TRBJ2-1 | TRBV9
CASSLFPSSTNEKLFF | TRBJ1-4 | TRBV5-1
CASSQGIGGQPQHF | TRBJ1-5 | TRBV4-3
CASSLRAGSTDTQYF | TRBJ2-3 | TRBV6-2/TRBV6-3
CASATSGPYEQYF | TRBJ2-7 | TRBV5-1
CASSTASGEGDTQYF | TRBJ2-3 | TRBV5-4
CASSQDNIQIATNEKLFF | TRBJ1-4 | TRBV4-3
CASSSSGGSSYNEQFF | TRBJ2-1 | TRBV5-4
CASSRQRRETQYF | TRBJ2-5 | TRBV5-8